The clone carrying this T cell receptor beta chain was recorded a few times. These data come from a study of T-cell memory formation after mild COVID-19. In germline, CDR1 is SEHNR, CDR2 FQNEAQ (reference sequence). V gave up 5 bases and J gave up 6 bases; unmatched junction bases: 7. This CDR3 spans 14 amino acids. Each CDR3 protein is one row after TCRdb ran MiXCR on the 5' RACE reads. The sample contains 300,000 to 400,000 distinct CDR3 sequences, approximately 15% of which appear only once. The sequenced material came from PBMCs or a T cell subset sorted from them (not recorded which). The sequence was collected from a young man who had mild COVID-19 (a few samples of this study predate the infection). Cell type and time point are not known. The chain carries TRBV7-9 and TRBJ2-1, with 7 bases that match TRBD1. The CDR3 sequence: CASSGRQGSNEQFF. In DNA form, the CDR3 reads TGTGCCAGCAGCGGCAGACAGGGTTCCAATGAGCAGTTCTTC.